What follows are 25 T cell receptor beta chains derived from one specimen sequenced in a study of blood T cell repertoires in COVID-19. Data came from immunoSEQ multiplex PCR; TCRdb stores just in-frame clones and leaves some out. This table holds approximately 300,000 clones, 80% to 85% found once. The sequenced material came from peripheral blood. The origin of the receptors is a person between 65 and 79 years old with COVID-19, enrolled during active disease.

This chain uses TRBV27 with TRBJ2-1; perhaps TRBD2 as D (5 bases). Germline V CDR1 and CDR2: MNHEY, SMNVEV (reference sequence). The CDR3 totals 14 residues. V lost 6 bases to trimming and J lost 9 bases, with 18 bases between them. This CDR3 is CASSRSGGPSEQFF. The CDR3 DNA follows: TGTGCCAGCAGCCGCAGCGGCGGGCCATCTGAGCAGTTCTTC.

The chain links TRBV20-1 to TRBJ1-6, with TRBD1 as a possible D gene (6 bases). The CDR3 length is 15 residues. In germline, CDR1 is DFQATT, CDR2 SNEGSKA (reference sequence). The V end was cut by 3 bases, the J end by 4 bases, with 13 bases between. The CDR3: CSASVDRTYNSPLHF. The CDR3 DNA is TGCAGTGCTAGTGTCGACAGGACATATAATTCACCCCTCCACTTT.

The chain combines TRBV5-4 with TRBJ2-2; 8 bases agree with TRBD2. V lost 3 bases and J lost 5; bases outside the gene matches: 9. The CDR3 spans 16 residues. Germline CDR1 reads SGHNT; CDR2 reads YYREEE (reference sequence). The CDR3, as DNA: TGTGCCAGCAGCTCCGGTGGGCGGGGGGTTACCGGGGAGCTGTTTTTT. Translated: CASSSGGRGVTGELFF. The full variable domain, its missing parts supplied by reference TRBV5-4 and TRBJ2-2, is ETGVTQSPTHLIKTRGQQVTLRCSSQSGHNTVSWYQQALGQGPQFIFQYYREEENGRGNFPPRFSGLQFPNYSSELNVNALELDDSALYLCASSSGGRGVTGELFFGEGSRLTVL.

This rearrangement joins TRBV7-9 to TRBJ2-6; 7 nucleotides match TRBD2. The CDR3 extends over 15 amino acids. With V trimmed by 5 bases and J by 2 bases, 3 bases remained unmatched. Germline V gives CDR1 SEHNR, CDR2 FQNEAQ (reference sequence). CDR3 in amino acids: CASSPAGAGANVLTF. The CDR3 region has the DNA TGTGCCAGCAGCCCTGCGGGGGCTGGGGCCAACGTCCTGACTTTC.

The rearrangement uses TRBV19 and TRBJ1-5, with a weak D call TRBD1 (5 bases). There are 16 residues in the CDR3. The germline V gene has CDR1 LNHDA and CDR2 SQIVND (reference sequence). V lost 6 bases and J 0 bases, leaving 15 bases between the germline ends. The CDR3 sequence: CASSPGGVGSNQPQHF. The CDR3 DNA reads as TGTGCCAGTAGCCCGGGAGGGGTAGGTAGCAATCAGCCCCAGCATTTT.

The rearrangement uses TRBV10-1 and TRBJ2-7; D unresolved. Germline loops: CDR1 WNHNN, CDR2 SYGVQD (reference sequence). Trimming stripped 6 bases from V and 2 bases from J, with 23 bases between. CDR3 length: 17 residues. CDR3 region: CASRPARNDIFPYEQYF. In DNA, the CDR3 is TGCGCCAGCAGGCCCGCGCGGAACGATATTTTCCCCTACGAGCAGTACTTC.

This chain connects TRBV27 to TRBJ2-3, with 7 bases that match TRBD1. The CDR3 is made up of 14 amino acids. J gave up 1 base and V 6 bases, and 4 bases lay outside the gene matches. Germline V gives CDR1 MNHEY, CDR2 SMNVEV (reference sequence). CDR3 nucleotide sequence: TGTGCCAGCAGGATACAGGGGCGCACAGATACGCAGTATTTT. It translates to CASRIQGRTDTQYF.

The chain combines TRBV13 with TRBJ2-1; 7 bases fit TRBD1. The CDR3 totals 14 residues. Trimming at V came to 5 bases and at J to 8 bases, leaving 9 bases not matched to a gene. Per the germline V gene, CDR1 is PRHDT and CDR2 is FYEKMQ (reference sequence). The CDR3 sequence is CASSRPHRGDEQFF. The CDR3 coding sequence is TGTGCCAGCAGCCGACCACACAGGGGCGATGAGCAGTTCTTC.

This clone has just one count. The chain carries TRBV19 and TRBJ2-7, with D unresolved. Germline CDR1 is LNHDA and CDR2 is SQIVND (reference sequence). This CDR3 contains 12 residues. V was clipped by 3 bases and J by 6 bases, with 9 bases between them. CDR3 protein: CASSITTSEQYF. The DNA for the CDR3 is TGTGCCAGTAGTATTACGACAAGCGAGCAGTACTTC.

This sequence joins TRBV3-1 (or the pseudogene TRBV3-2) and TRBJ1-1, with 7 nucleotides matching TRBD1. This CDR3 has 13 residues. The germline CDR1 and CDR2 sequences are LGHDT and YNNKEL (reference sequence). J lost 4 bases, V lost 2 bases, and 1 base had no gene match. The CDR3 DNA reads as TGTGCCAGCAGCCAAACAGGGGCCACTGAAGCTTTCTTT. Protein sequence: CASSQTGATEAFF.

Details on this clone: Other DNA sequences in the same sample also yield this CDR3. The rearrangement joins TRBV5-4 to TRBJ2-2, with 7 bases that match TRBD1. Trimming took 0 bases from V and 2 from J; bases not matched to a gene: 1. Germline-derived CDR1 and CDR2 are SGHNT and YYREEE (reference sequence). This CDR3 has 15 amino acids. CDR3 coding DNA: TGTGCCAGCAGCTTGGTAGGGGGCAACACCGGGGAGCTGTTTTTT. Translated: CASSLVGGNTGELFF.

This chain connects TRBV7-8 to TRBJ1-4, with 9 bases matching TRBD1. The V and J ends lost 2 bases and 7 bases, in that order; junction bases with no gene match: 8. The CDR3 spans 16 residues. Germline values: CDR1 SGHVS, CDR2 FQNEAQ. The CDR3 reads CASSLMRTGATEKLFF. The CDR3 DNA follows: TGTGCCAGCAGCTTAATGAGGACAGGGGCGACTGAAAAACTGTTTTTT. The variable domain in full, completed from reference TRBV7-8 and TRBJ1-4, reads GAGVSQSPRYKVAKRGQDVALRCDPISGHVSLFWYQQALGQGPEFLTYFQNEAQLDKSGLPSDRFFAERPEGSVSTLKIQRTQQEDSAVYLCASSLMRTGATEKLFFGSGTQLSVL.

DNA of the CDR3: TGTGCCAGCAGCTTGCAGGACAGCTTGAGCTATGGCTACACCTTC. This encodes CASSLQDSLSYGYTF. This rearrangement joins TRBV7-2 to TRBJ1-2; D is perhaps TRBD1 (6 bases). This CDR3 is 15 amino acids long. CDR1 SGHTA and CDR2 FQGNSA come from the germline V gene. Trimming took off 3 bases at V and 4 bases at J, with 15 bases between the two ends.

The chain combines TRBV23-1 with TRBJ1-6; D is unresolved. TRBV23-1 is marked as an open reading frame, function uncertain. V lost 8 bases and J lost 6, with 2 bases in between. The CDR3 contains 10 residues. CDR3 coding DNA: TGCGCCAGCCTTAATTCACCCCTCCACTTT. Its protein is CASLNSPLHF.

The chain carries TRBV4-2 and TRBJ1-2; D is ambiguous. V shed 1 base and J shed 0 bases, with 9 bases lying between them. This CDR3 is built from 15 residues. The germline V gene has CDR1 LGHNA and CDR2 YNFKEQ. The CDR3 is CASSQGGGSNYGYTF. The CDR3 coding sequence is TGTGCCAGCAGCCAAGGTGGAGGTTCTAACTATGGCTACACCTTC.

This clone was observed a handful of times. The V and J genes are TRBV19 and TRBJ2-1; TRBD2 matches at 7 bases. Germline-derived CDR1 and CDR2 are LNHDA and SQIVND (reference sequence). Unmatched junction bases numbered 19, after V lost 5 bases and J lost 15 bases. The CDR3 is 15 residues long. This CDR3 reads CASSGNRAGSSWRFF. Written as DNA, the CDR3 is TGTGCCAGTAGTGGCAATAGAGCGGGGTCGTCTTGGAGGTTCTTC.

The chain combines TRBV3-1 (or the pseudogene TRBV3-2) with TRBJ2-7, with D perhaps matching TRBD2 (6 bases). The CDR3 has 14 amino acids. In germline, CDR1 is LGHDT, CDR2 YNNKEL (reference sequence). Trimming stripped 6 bases from V and 3 bases from J, with 15 bases between. For the CDR3, the DNA is TGTGCCAGCAGTGACGGGGGAGCTTACTACGAGCAGTACTTC. It translates to CASSDGGAYYEQYF.

This rearrangement joins TRBV5-1 to TRBJ1-1; TRBD1 aligns across 8 bases. After removal of 4 bases from V and 2 bases from J, the junction contained 4 bases not matched to a gene. In germline, CDR1 is SGHRS, CDR2 YFSETQ. The CDR3 sequence is 14 residues long. The CDR3 nucleotides are TGCGCCAGCAGCCAGGGGGCGAAAAACACTGAAGCTTTCTTT. Translating gives CASSQGAKNTEAFF. Variable domain in full (rest from reference TRBV5-1 and TRBJ1-1): KAGVTQTPRYLIKTRGQQVTLSCSPISGHRSVSWYQQTPGQGLQFLFEYFSETQRNKGNFPGRFSGRQFSNSRSEMNVSTLELGDSALYLCASSQGAKNTEAFFGQGTRLTVV.

The chain employs TRBV5-1 and TRBJ2-7; 7 bases align to TRBD2. V shed 0 bases and J 4 bases; nucleotides not matched to a gene: 13. The germline gives CDR1 SGHRS, CDR2 YFSETQ. This CDR3 comprises 17 residues. The CDR3 sequence is CASSLEELAAVPYEQYF. The DNA of the CDR3 is TGCGCCAGCAGCTTGGAGGAGCTAGCGGCAGTCCCGTACGAGCAGTACTTC.

The chain is built from TRBV28 and TRBJ1-5, with 8 bases lining up with TRBD1. The CDR3 length is 12 residues. Germline values: CDR1 MDHEN, CDR2 SYDVKM. Trimming at V came to 4 bases and at J to 11 bases, leaving 4 bases not matched to a gene. The CDR3 DNA reads TGTGCCAGCAGTTCCACAGGGGGTTCCCAGCATTTT. The encoded protein is CASSSTGGSQHF.

The chain employs TRBV3-1 (or the pseudogene TRBV3-2) and TRBJ2-7; D gene unclear. This CDR3 has 14 amino acids. Trimming took 2 bases from V and 9 from J, leaving 17 bases between them. Per germline, CDR1 LGHDT and CDR2 YNNKEL (reference sequence). The CDR3 region is CASSQYGGISWQYF. The CDR3 DNA sequence: TGTGCCAGCAGCCAATATGGCGGAATTTCTTGGCAGTACTTC.

This clone was counted a few times. The genes are TRBV6-6 and TRBJ1-4, with TRBD1 matching over 8 bases. CDR3 size: 14 residues. Germline V gene data show CDR1 as MNHNY and CDR2 as SVGAGI (reference sequence). V was pared by 6 bases and J by 5 bases, with 5 bases of the junction left unmatched. CDR3 sequence (DNA): TGTGCCAGCAGGGGACAGGCCCCCAATGAAAAACTGTTTTTT. Encoded protein: CASRGQAPNEKLFF.

The chain links TRBV28 to TRBJ2-7, with a possible D match to TRBD1 (6 bases). The CDR3 totals 12 residues. Trimming took off 5 bases at V and 6 bases at J, with 11 bases between the two ends. Germline CDR1 is MDHEN and CDR2 is SYDVKM. The DNA for the CDR3 is TGTGCCAGCAGTCCCCCCAGGGGCGAGCAGTACTTC. The encoded protein is CASSPPRGEQYF.

The rearrangement links TRBV5-1 to TRBJ1-6; TRBD1 matches 7 bases. The CDR3 runs 16 residues. Unmatched junction bases numbered 6, after V lost 0 bases and J lost 6 bases. The germline V gene has CDR1 SGHRS and CDR2 YFSETQ. The CDR3 region is CASSLGQGRSNSPLHF. The DNA for the CDR3 is TGCGCCAGCAGCTTGGGACAGGGTCGGAGTAATTCACCCCTCCACTTT. The complete variable domain, with remaining parts taken from reference TRBV5-1 and TRBJ1-6, reads KAGVTQTPRYLIKTRGQQVTLSCSPISGHRSVSWYQQTPGQGLQFLFEYFSETQRNKGNFPGRFSGRQFSNSRSEMNVSTLELGDSALYLCASSLGQGRSNSPLHFGNGTRLTVT.

As DNA, the CDR3 is TGTGCCAGCAGCTTGGTCGGGACAGCCTATGGCTACACCTTC. Protein sequence: CASSLVGTAYGYTF. The chain is built from TRBV5-4 and TRBJ1-2; 7 bases map to TRBD1. Germline V gene data show CDR1 as SGHNT and CDR2 as YYREEE (reference sequence). The trim removed 0 bases at V and 4 bases at J, leaving 3 bases unmatched. CDR3 length: 14 amino acids.